The 12 T cell receptor beta chains given below trace back to one sample, sequenced in a study of human T cells and chemical hapten exposure. Unfractionated whole blood yielded the extracted total RNA. Each CDR3 protein is one row after TCRdb ran MiXCR on the 5' RACE reads. The data show about 81,000 distinct CDR3 sequences, with more than 15% seen just once and approximately 6.3% held by the top ten. Receptor source: a female donor in good health.

This clonotype was seen only a few times. The CDR3 nucleotides are TGTGCCAGCAGCTCCGCTTGGGACGCGATGAACACTGAAGCTTTCTTT. Its protein product is CASSSAWDAMNTEAFF. This chain connects TRBV7-9 to TRBJ1-1, with D possibly TRBD1 on 5 matching bases. The CDR3 sequence is 16 residues long. The V gene lost 4 bases and the J gene lost 0 bases, with 15 bases spanning the gap. The germline V gene has CDR1 SEHNR and CDR2 FQNEAQ (reference sequence).

CDR3 coding DNA: TGCGCCAGCCCCGGAGAGACTGAAGCTTTCTTT. Its translation is CASPGETEAFF. The rearrangement uses TRBV5-1 and TRBJ1-1; no definite D call. Trimming stripped 7 bases from V and 5 bases from J, with 9 bases between. Looked up from germline, CDR1 is SGHRS and CDR2 is YFSETQ. This CDR3 is 11 amino acids long.

The CDR3 loop reads CASSRIGLAEGYEQYF. CDR3 DNA sequence: TGTGCCAGCAGTCGTATCGGACTAGCGGAGGGCTACGAGCAGTACTTC. This sequence joins TRBV6-2 or TRBV6-3 and TRBJ2-7, with 10 positions matching TRBD2. The germline V gene has CDR1 MNHEY and CDR2 SVGEGT. Trimming at V came to 5 bases and at J to 3 bases, leaving 10 bases not matched to a gene. This CDR3 is built from 16 residues.

V usage is TRBV2 and J usage is TRBJ2-5; TRBD2 agrees at 14 bases. Germline CDR1 is SNHLY and CDR2 is FYNNEI. The trim removed 2 bases at V and 2 bases at J, leaving 7 bases unmatched. The CDR3 is made up of 18 amino acids. The CDR3 coding sequence is TGTGCCAGCAGTGAAAGTGTCGGGACTAGCGGGGGTCAAGAGACCCAGTACTTC. It translates to CASSESVGTSGGQETQYF.

This clonotype was recorded at least ten times. The genes are TRBV14 and TRBJ2-1, with no clear D. Trimming pared 1 base from V and 8 bases from J, leaving 6 bases between. Germline CDR1 and CDR2: SGHDN and FVKESK. The CDR3 extends over 12 amino acids. The CDR3 region is CASSQGRYEQFF. CDR3 nucleotides: TGTGCCAGCAGCCAAGGTCGGTATGAGCAGTTCTTC.

The chain employs TRBV6-5 and TRBJ1-3, with TRBD1 matching 8 bases. Trimming removed 1 base from V and 4 bases from J; junction bases left unmatched: 3. The CDR3 has 15 residues. Germline-derived CDR1 and CDR2 are MNHEY and SVGAGI. CDR3 amino acids: CASSYFQGAGNTIYF. The CDR3 coding sequence is TGTGCCAGCAGTTACTTCCAGGGGGCGGGAAACACCATATATTTT.

The chain recombines TRBV7-2 with TRBJ2-3, with 7 bases aligning to TRBD2. This CDR3 has 17 residues. CDR1 and CDR2 (germline): SGHTA, FQGNSA. V was clipped by 3 bases and J by 5 bases; unmatched bases: 14. The CDR3 protein is CASSFPWGGRSVDTQYF. The CDR3 DNA is TGTGCCAGCAGCTTCCCCTGGGGGGGGAGGTCAGTAGATACGCAGTATTTT.

This chain joins TRBV21-1 and TRBJ1-1; the DNA was not used to check the table's D call, TRBD1. TRBV21-1 is recorded as a pseudogene. The CDR3 is made up of 16 amino acids. The CDR3: CASSKNRGTMNTEAFF. CDR3 coding DNA: TGTGCCAGCAGCAAAAACAGGGGGACCATGAACACTGAAGCTTTCTTT.

This clonotype has ten or more counts. The chain uses TRBV5-6 and TRBJ1-2; unclear D gene. The CDR3 runs 14 residues. V lost 0 bases, J lost 4 bases, and 10 bases lay in between. The V gene's germline CDR1 is SGHDT and CDR2 YYEEEE. CDR3 sequence (DNA): TGTGCCAGCAGCTTGGCGGGTTCGATCTATGGCTACACCTTC. It specifies CASSLAGSIYGYTF.

This clonotype occurred a few times. V gene TRBV2 combines with J gene TRBJ1-2; maybe TRBD1 (6 bases). Germline CDR1 reads SNHLY; CDR2 reads FYNNEI. This CDR3 is built from 14 residues. The V end lost 5 bases, the J end lost 3 bases, and 13 bases lay between the germline ends. The CDR3 region is CASSFNRADYGYTF. The CDR3 region has the DNA TGTGCCAGCAGTTTCAACAGGGCTGACTATGGCTACACCTTC.

The chain has TRBV7-9 and TRBJ1-1, with D perhaps TRBD1 (6 bases). V lost 2 bases, J lost 3 bases, and 10 bases lay in between. The CDR3 is made up of 14 amino acids. Germline V lookup: CDR1 SEHNR, CDR2 FQNEAQ (reference sequence). The CDR3 here is CASSLLQGDTEAFF. The CDR3 DNA sequence: TGTGCCAGCAGCTTATTACAGGGAGACACTGAAGCTTTCTTT.

The chain links TRBV20-1 to TRBJ1-1, with a weak D call TRBD1 (6 bases). The CDR3 contains 13 residues. Germline assignment: CDR1 DFQATT and CDR2 SNEGSKA (reference sequence). V was clipped by 1 base and J by 11 bases, with 17 bases between them. As DNA, the CDR3 is TGCAGTGCTAGAGGGACATCGGGGGCTTGGGCTTTCTTT. Protein: CSARGTSGAWAFF.